This TCR beta chain is drawn from a study of T cell repertoires in cytomegalovirus infection. TCRdb passed the reads through MiXCR, listing each CDR3 protein once. This sample carries 250,000 to 300,000 distinct CDR3 sequences, about 23% of them seen once, and the ten largest clones take 11% to 15%. This TCR came from a human donor in good health (CMV status not recorded). Some clones in this sample may be carry-over from other donors' samples. The sequenced material came from PBMCs.

DNA for the CDR3: TGTGCCATCAGTGAGGGCAGTAATTCACCCCTCCACTTT. Translating gives CAISEGSNSPLHF. The chain carries TRBV10-3 and TRBJ1-6; D uncertain. Germline V CDR1 and CDR2: ENHRY, SYGVKD. Trimming took 2 bases from V and 6 from J, leaving 5 bases between them. The CDR3 totals 13 residues.